The 17 T cell receptor beta chains listed next were all sequenced from one sample in a study of a mutant IDH1 vaccine in newly diagnosed glioma. Which antigens these TCRs recognize remains unknown. Time point indicated: week 47, end of study. What each vaccine dose contained was 300 ug of mutant IDH1 20-mer peptide, accompanied by topical imiquimod. Clones were sequenced by immunoSEQ multiplex PCR, and TCRdb holds only the in-frame ones, with some missing. Of tens of thousands of clones listed, less than 85% were seen once; the top ten hold about 17%. Source: PBMCs, taken from a glioma patient whose treatment included an IDH1 peptide vaccine. Receptors originate from a man aged 18-30 years with glioma. Some clones in this sample may be carry-over from other donors' samples.

CDR3 DNA: TGTGCCAGTAGCCGCACACTAGCGGGAAGGGCCAAAAACATTCAGTACTTC. It translates to CASSRTLAGRAKNIQYF. The chain is built from TRBV19 and TRBJ2-4; 10 bases fit TRBD2. The CDR3 covers 17 residues. The germline V gene has CDR1 LNHDA and CDR2 SQIVND (reference sequence). Unmatched junction bases numbered 9, after V lost 6 bases and J lost 1 base. The whole variable domain, remainder taken from reference TRBV19 and TRBJ2-4, is DGGITQSPKYLFRKEGQNVTLSCEQNLNHDAMYWYRQDPGQGLRLIYYSQIVNDFQKGDIAEGYSVSREKKESFPLTVTSAQKNPTAFYLCASSRTLAGRAKNIQYFGAGTRLSVL.

CDR3 bases: TGTGCCATCAGTGAGTCGGACAGGGCCACTGAAGCTTTCTTT. Encoded protein: CAISESDRATEAFF. The rearrangement uses TRBV10-3 and TRBJ1-1; TRBD1 matches at 8 bases. V lost 0 bases, J lost 4 bases, and 1 base stayed unmatched. CDR3 size: 14 residues. Germline V lookup: CDR1 ENHRY, CDR2 SYGVKD.

This chain joins TRBV7-3 and TRBJ2-7; possible D gene TRBD1, 5 bases. V was pared by 4 bases and J by 0 bases, with 7 bases between. The V gene's germline CDR1 is SGHTA and CDR2 FQGTGA. This CDR3 has 13 amino acids. CDR3 nucleotide sequence: TGTGCCAGCAGCTCGACAGACTCCTACGAGCAGTACTTC. Its translation: CASSSTDSYEQYF.

The chain combines TRBV5-6 with TRBJ1-1, with D hard to call. Germline lookup yields CDR1 SGHDT and CDR2 YYEEEE. The V and J ends lost 0 bases and 8 bases respectively, with 8 bases between them. The CDR3 contains 12 residues. CDR3 in amino acids: CASSLVSAEAFF. The CDR3 coding sequence is TGTGCCAGCAGCTTGGTTAGCGCCGAAGCTTTCTTT.

Note on this clone: Other DNA sequences in this sample translate to the same CDR3. The rearrangement links TRBV6-5 to TRBJ1-1; D is unresolved. The CDR3 is 13 amino acids. Trimming took 0 bases from V and 1 from J, leaving 3 bases between them. Germline CDR1 MNHEY, CDR2 SVGAGI. CDR3 nucleotides: TGTGCCAGCAGTTACTCGCGGAACACTGAAGCTTTCTTT. Protein product: CASSYSRNTEAFF.

V is TRBV25-1 and J is TRBJ1-5; D not resolved. Trimming pared 3 bases from V and 3 bases from J, leaving 9 bases between. The germline V gene encodes CDR1 MGHDK and CDR2 SYGVNS. This CDR3 region has 14 residues. In DNA form, the CDR3 reads TGTGCCAGCAGTGACGGCACATCCAATCAGCCCCAGCATTTT. It encodes CASSDGTSNQPQHF.

The rearrangement uses TRBV7-8 and TRBJ2-5; no clear D gene. The CDR3 runs 13 residues. CDR1 is SGHVS, CDR2 FQNEAQ, per germline. Trimming took off 2 bases at V and 2 bases at J, with 6 bases between the two ends. This chain's CDR3 is CASSLPVQETQYF. Here the CDR3 DNA reads TGTGCCAGCAGCTTACCCGTACAAGAGACCCAGTACTTC.

J is TRBJ2-7 and V is TRBV4-3; perhaps D is TRBD1 or TRBD2 (6 bases each). Germline V gene lookup returns CDR1 LGHNA and CDR2 YSLEER. This CDR3 is built from 17 residues. Trimming took off 4 bases at V and 5 bases at J, with 24 bases between the two ends. The CDR3 DNA sequence: TGCGCCAGCAGCCCGGCTGCGGCACCCGGGGGCTACCACGAGCAGTACTTC. This sequence encodes CASSPAAAPGGYHEQYF.

The genes are TRBV30 and TRBJ1-1, with a possible D match to TRBD1 (5 bases). CDR3 size: 14 residues. The germline CDR1 and CDR2 sequences are GTSNPN and SVGIG (reference sequence). Trimming stripped 3 bases from V and 5 bases from J, with 16 bases between. The CDR3 here is CAWREGQGRTEAFF. CDR3 DNA: TGTGCCTGGAGAGAAGGACAAGGGCGAACTGAAGCTTTCTTT. Complete variable domain (other parts from reference TRBV30 and TRBJ1-1): SQTIHQWPATLVQPVGSPLSLECTVEGTSNPNLYWYRQAAGRGLQLLFYSVGIGQISSEVPQNLSASRPQDRQFILSSKKLLLSDSGFYLCAWREGQGRTEAFFGQGTRLTVV.

This clone was counted a single time. The chain combines TRBV7-2 with TRBJ1-3, with D possibly matching TRBD1 (6 bases). Germline V gives CDR1 SGHTA, CDR2 FQGNSA. The ends were cut back, 1 base at V and 2 bases at J, with 12 bases in the middle. The CDR3 has 16 residues. The CDR3 DNA sequence: TGTGCCAGCAGCTTAGGGTCAGGGGCGGCTGGAAACACCATATATTTT. This codes for CASSLGSGAAGNTIYF.

This chain links TRBV6-5 with TRBJ1-2, with D perhaps matching TRBD1 (6 bases). The V gene's germline CDR1 is MNHEY and CDR2 SVGAGI. Trimming removed 2 bases at V and 6 bases at J, with 13 bases between. The CDR3 is made up of 14 amino acids. The CDR3 is CASSYRGGHHGYTF. The CDR3 DNA reads as TGTGCCAGCAGTTACCGAGGGGGACACCATGGCTACACCTTC.

J is TRBJ2-3 and V is TRBV10-2; 11 positions agree with TRBD2. The CDR3 is made up of 15 amino acids. The V gene end was trimmed by 5 bases and the J gene end by 1 base; junction bases not matched to a gene: 2. The germline V gene has CDR1 WSHSY and CDR2 SAAADI. The CDR3, as DNA: TGCGCCAGCAGTCTAGCGGGGGGTCGCACAGATACGCAGTATTTT. Protein sequence: CASSLAGGRTDTQYF.

This sequence joins TRBV18 and TRBJ1-3; D is possibly TRBD1 (6 bases). The CDR3 has 14 amino acids. Trimming shortened V by 5 bases and J by 1 base, and 9 bases separated the two germline ends. Per the germline V gene, CDR1 is KGHSH and CDR2 is LQKENI. The CDR3 sequence: CASSTTGSGNTIYF. CDR3 nucleotide sequence: TGTGCCAGCTCAACCACAGGGTCTGGAAACACCATATATTTT.

The V gene is TRBV19, the J gene TRBJ2-7; D might be TRBD1 (6 bases). The CDR3 length is 16 residues. Germline CDR1 is LNHDA and CDR2 is SQIVND (reference sequence). V lost 1 base to trimming and J lost 0 bases, with 13 bases between them. Here the CDR3 reads CASSIGRTASSYEQYF. The CDR3 coding sequence is TGTGCCAGTAGTATAGGTCGGACAGCGTCCTCCTACGAGCAGTACTTC.

This chain connects TRBV25-1 to TRBJ1-6; TRBD1 matches 7 bases. Germline lookup yields CDR1 MGHDK and CDR2 SYGVNS. CDR3 size: 13 residues. V lost 4 bases to trimming and J lost 10 bases; unmatched junction nucleotides: 4. The CDR3 coding sequence is TGTGCCAGCAGTGTGGACAGGAACTCACCCCTCCACTTT. Translating gives CASSVDRNSPLHF.

V and J are TRBV27 and TRBJ1-1, with D perhaps TRBD1 (6 bases). The CDR3 totals 15 residues. Trimming shortened V by 2 bases and J by 1 base, and 11 bases separated the two germline ends. Germline V gene sequence: CDR1 MNHEY, CDR2 SMNVEV (reference sequence). In DNA form, the CDR3 reads TGTGCCAGCAGTTTAAAAGTAGGGGGGAACACTGAAGCTTTCTTT. Translated: CASSLKVGGNTEAFF.

V usage is TRBV5-6 and J usage is TRBJ1-2; TRBD1 matches 7 bases. The V gene's germline CDR1 is SGHDT and CDR2 YYEEEE. V lost 0 bases to trimming and J lost 3 bases; unmatched junction nucleotides: 2. The length of the CDR3 is 14 residues. This CDR3 is CASSLVGQDYGYTF. The DNA of the CDR3 is TGTGCCAGCAGCTTGGTAGGACAGGACTATGGCTACACCTTC. Variable domain in full (rest from reference TRBV5-6 and TRBJ1-2): DAGVTQSPTHLIKTRGQQVTLRCSPKSGHDTVSWYQQALGQGPQFIFQYYEEEERQRGNFPDRFSGHQFPNYSSELNVNALLLGDSALYLCASSLVGQDYGYTFGSGTRLTVV.